Listed below are T cell receptor beta chains from one sample, sequenced in a study of blood T cell repertoires in COVID-19. The table came from immunoSEQ multiplex PCR; TCRdb's copy has only in-frame clones and leaves some out. Of 65,000 to 95,000 clones in the sample, over 65% are singletons; the top ten hold approximately 5.7%. Material for sequencing was peripheral blood. The receptors come from a man aged 50-59 years with active or convalescent COVID-19. CDR3s include the opening cysteine and the closing phenylalanine or tryptophan. A D gene is named only where the DNA matches it firmly. For some rows the clone size is stated as once, few or many, or as a class when expanded; others skip it.

TGTGCCAGCAGCCTTTGGATTAGCGGGGGGGCGGATACGCAGTATTTT | CASSLWISGGADTQYF | 16 | TRBJ2-3 | few | TRBV7-2 | TRBD2
TGTGCCAGCAGTTACTCGCCGGGCTATGGCTACACCTTC | CASSYSPGYGYTF | 13 | TRBJ1-2 | - | TRBV6-5 | -
TGTGCCAGCAGCTTAGGTAGAGGGAACGAGCAGTACTTC | CASSLGRGNEQYF | 13 | TRBJ2-7 | - | TRBV7-3 | -
TGTGCCAGTAGTATAGTTGCCTTCGGAGGGTATGAAGCTTTCTTT | CASSIVAFGGYEAFF | 15 | TRBJ1-1 | - | TRBV19 | -
TGTGCCAGCAGTGAATGGGACACTGCAACTAATGAAAAACTGTTTTTT | CASSEWDTATNEKLFF | 16 | TRBJ1-4 | - | TRBV2 | -
TGTGCCAGCTTGGACAGTGCCTACGAGCAGTACTTC | CASLDSAYEQYF | 12 | TRBJ2-7 | - | TRBV2 | -
TGTGCCAGCCGTAACGGGACAGGGGGCGCGGAAAAACTGTTTTTT | CASRNGTGGAEKLFF | 15 | TRBJ1-4 | - | TRBV18 | TRBD1
TGTGCCAGCAGCTTTCGAGATGAGCAGTTCTTC | CASSFRDEQFF | 11 | TRBJ2-1 | - | TRBV5-4 | -
TGTGCCATCAGGGGGACAGGGGCTAACTATGGCTACACCTTC | CAIRGTGANYGYTF | 14 | TRBJ1-2 | - | TRBV10-3 | TRBD1
TGTGCCAGCAGCTTAGAGTGGGGCCCCCAAGAGACCCAGTACTTC | CASSLEWGPQETQYF | 15 | TRBJ2-5 | once | TRBV7-3 | -
TGTGCCAGCAGTATTAGGGGAGCTAGCGGGGTAACTAGCTCCTACAATGAGCAGTTCTTC | CASSIRGASGVTSSYNEQFF | 20 | TRBJ2-1 | - | TRBV27 | TRBD2
TGTGCCATCAGTGAGCCCCCACCACACCTAGCGGGGGGGGCGAATGAGCAGTTCTTC | CAISEPPPHLAGGANEQFF | 19 | TRBJ2-1 | - | TRBV10-3 | TRBD2
TGTGCCAGCAGTGATTCCACTAGACTGCCCTACAATGAGCAGTTCTTC | CASSDSTRLPYNEQFF | 16 | TRBJ2-1 | - | TRBV6-1 | -
TGTGCCAGCTCACCACCGTCGGGGAGTGAGGAAAAACTGTTTTTT | CASSPPSGSEEKLFF | 15 | TRBJ1-4 | - | TRBV18 | -
TGCAGCGCCAGACAGGGTTCGGGTCAAGGGGATACGCAGTATTTT | CSARQGSGQGDTQYF | 15 | TRBJ2-3 | - | TRBV29-1 | TRBD1
TGTGCCAGCAGCTTGGGACAGGGGGCGCGACGGGAGACCCAGTACTTC | CASSLGQGARRETQYF | 16 | TRBJ2-5 | few | TRBV7-8 | TRBD1
TGTGCCAGCAGCACGACTAGCGGGGGGGCAGTAGATACGCAGTATTTT | CASSTTSGGAVDTQYF | 16 | TRBJ2-3 | - | TRBV5-4 | TRBD2
TGTGCCAGTAGTCCCATGACTAGCGGGGCCCGCACAGATACGCAGTATTTT | CASSPMTSGARTDTQYF | 17 | TRBJ2-3 | - | TRBV19 | TRBD2
TGTGCTAGTGGTTTGCCTACAGGGGGTGTGCGCAATGAGCAGTTCTTC | CASGLPTGGVRNEQFF | 16 | TRBJ2-1 | few | TRBV12-5 | TRBD1
TGTGCCAGCAGCCCCCCGGGGGGATGGAATTCACCCCTCCACTTT | CASSPPGGWNSPLHF | 15 | TRBJ1-6 | - | TRBV7-9 | -
TGTGCCAGCAGCGGGCCGGGACAGGGCGATACGCAGTATTTT | CASSGPGQGDTQYF | 14 | TRBJ2-3 | - | TRBV7-3 | TRBD1
TGTGCCAGCAGCTTATATATGAATTCACCCCTCCACTTT | CASSLYMNSPLHF | 13 | TRBJ1-6 | - | TRBV7-3 | -
TGTGCCAGCAGCCCGGGGGAGGCTGGCTACACCTTC | CASSPGEAGYTF | 12 | TRBJ1-2 | - | TRBV12-3/TRBV12-4 | -
TGTGCCAGCAGCTTCACAGGGATAGTCACCGGGGAGCTGTTTTTT | CASSFTGIVTGELFF | 15 | TRBJ2-2 | once | TRBV7-2 | -